This TCR beta chain was captured in a study of radiotherapy plus CTLA-4 blockade in lung cancer. At the level of the study: Objective responses emerged in roughly 20% of patients, and about 30% attained disease control. Study-level results: The best predictor of response was reported to be early blood T cell clone dynamics, with interferon-beta. TCR clones originating in tumors grew in number in blood after radiotherapy plus ipilimumab.

CDR3 size: 15 residues. Germline assignment: CDR1 SGHRS and CDR2 YFSETQ. V was cut by 4 bases and J by 3 bases, with 16 bases left in between. Profiled with immunoSEQ multiplex PCR; TCRdb holds only in-frame clones, not every one. Of tens of thousands of clones listed, roughly four fifths were seen once; the top ten hold 0.82%. Remarks on this clone: The target antigen is unknown.

Specimen: peripheral blood, collected from a patient treated with radiotherapy plus ipilimumab. V usage is TRBV5-1 and J usage is TRBJ1-2, with a tentative D call TRBD1 (5 bases). The sequence derives from a human donor with non-small cell lung cancer who had stable disease on radiotherapy plus ipilimumab. The CDR3, as DNA: TGCGCCAGCAGCCCCGGGGCTTTGGGGGACTATGGCTACACCTTC. It is translated as CASSPGALGDYGYTF.